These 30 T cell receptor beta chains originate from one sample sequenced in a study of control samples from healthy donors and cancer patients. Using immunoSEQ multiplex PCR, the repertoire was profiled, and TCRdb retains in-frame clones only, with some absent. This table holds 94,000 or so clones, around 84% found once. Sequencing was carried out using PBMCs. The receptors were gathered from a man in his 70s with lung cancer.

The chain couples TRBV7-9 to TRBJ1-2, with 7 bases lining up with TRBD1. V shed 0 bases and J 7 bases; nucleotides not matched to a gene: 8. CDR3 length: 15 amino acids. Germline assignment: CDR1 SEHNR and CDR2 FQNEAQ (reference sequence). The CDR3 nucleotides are TGTGCCAGCAGCTTAGCCAAGCGACAGGGCTCTGGCTACACCTTC. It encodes CASSLAKRQGSGYTF.

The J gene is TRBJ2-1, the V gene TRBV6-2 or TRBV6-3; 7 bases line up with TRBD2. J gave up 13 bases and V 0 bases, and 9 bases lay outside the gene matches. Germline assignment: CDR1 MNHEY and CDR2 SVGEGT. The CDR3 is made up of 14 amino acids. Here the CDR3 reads CASSYSSRGEKQFF. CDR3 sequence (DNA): TGTGCCAGCAGTTACTCGAGTCGGGGGGAGAAACAGTTCTTC.

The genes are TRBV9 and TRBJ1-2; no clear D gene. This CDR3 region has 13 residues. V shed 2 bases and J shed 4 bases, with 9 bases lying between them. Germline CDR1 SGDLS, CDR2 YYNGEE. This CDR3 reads CASSVLGSYGYTF. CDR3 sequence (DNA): TGTGCCAGCAGCGTTTTAGGGAGCTATGGCTACACCTTC. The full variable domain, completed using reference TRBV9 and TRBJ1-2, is DSGVTQTPKHLITATGQRVTLRCSPRSGDLSVYWYQQSLDQGLQFLIQYYNGEERAKGNILERFSAQQFPDLHSELNLSSLELGDSALYFCASSVLGSYGYTFGSGTRLTVV.

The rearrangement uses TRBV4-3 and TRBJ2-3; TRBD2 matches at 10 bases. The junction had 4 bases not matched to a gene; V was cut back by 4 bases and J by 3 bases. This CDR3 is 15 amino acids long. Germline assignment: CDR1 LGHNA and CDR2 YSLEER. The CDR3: CASSRTSGLTDTQYF. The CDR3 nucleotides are TGCGCCAGCAGCCGGACTAGCGGACTTACAGATACGCAGTATTTT.

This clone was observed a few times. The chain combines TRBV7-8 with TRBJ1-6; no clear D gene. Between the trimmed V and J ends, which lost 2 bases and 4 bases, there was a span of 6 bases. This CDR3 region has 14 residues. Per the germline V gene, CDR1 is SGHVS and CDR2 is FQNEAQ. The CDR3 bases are TGTGCCAGCAGCTTACCGGATTATAATTCACCCCTCCACTTT. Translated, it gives CASSLPDYNSPLHF.

DNA of the CDR3: TGTGCCAGCAGCTGGGGACTAGCGGGGGGCACAGATACGCAGTATTTT. It codes for CASSWGLAGGTDTQYF. The rearrangement joins TRBV7-2 to TRBJ2-3; the match to TRBD2 covers 14 bases. The germline V gene has CDR1 SGHTA and CDR2 FQGNSA. This CDR3 spans 16 amino acids. The J segment lost 1 base and the V segment lost 4 bases, leaving 1 base of the junction unmatched.

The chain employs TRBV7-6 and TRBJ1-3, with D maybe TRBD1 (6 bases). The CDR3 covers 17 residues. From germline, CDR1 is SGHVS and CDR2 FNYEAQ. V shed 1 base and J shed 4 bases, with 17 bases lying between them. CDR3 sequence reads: CASSLEGGAAEGNTIYF. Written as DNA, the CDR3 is TGTGCCAGCAGCTTAGAGGGGGGCGCGGCGGAGGGAAACACCATATATTTT.

The CDR3 coding sequence is TGTGCCATCAGTGATCCAGGGGCCCTTAATGAAAAACTGTTTTTT. Protein product: CAISDPGALNEKLFF. The rearrangement joins TRBV10-3 to TRBJ1-4, with D perhaps TRBD1 (6 bases). This CDR3 is built from 15 residues. The germline V gene encodes CDR1 ENHRY and CDR2 SYGVKD. V gave up 3 bases and J gave up 4 bases, with 12 bases separating them.

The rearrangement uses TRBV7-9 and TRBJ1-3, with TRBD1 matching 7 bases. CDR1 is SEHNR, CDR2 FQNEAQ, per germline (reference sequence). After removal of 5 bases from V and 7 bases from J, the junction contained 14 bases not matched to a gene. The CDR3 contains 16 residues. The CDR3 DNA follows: TGTGCCAGCAGCCTCCTCCCGACAACAGGGGTGAACACCATATATTTT. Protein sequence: CASSLLPTTGVNTIYF.

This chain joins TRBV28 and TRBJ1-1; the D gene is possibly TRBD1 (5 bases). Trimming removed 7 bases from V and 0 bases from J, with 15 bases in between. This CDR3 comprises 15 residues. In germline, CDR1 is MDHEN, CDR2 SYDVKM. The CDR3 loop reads CASTQTGGLNTEAFF. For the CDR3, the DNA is TGTGCCAGCACTCAAACTGGGGGTCTGAACACTGAAGCTTTCTTT.

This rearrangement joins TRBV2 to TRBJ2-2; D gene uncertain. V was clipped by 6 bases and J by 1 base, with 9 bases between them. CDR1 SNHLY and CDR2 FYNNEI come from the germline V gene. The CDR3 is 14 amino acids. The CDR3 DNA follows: TGTGCCAGCAGGCCGGAACGGAACACCGGGGAGCTGTTTTTT. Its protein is CASRPERNTGELFF.

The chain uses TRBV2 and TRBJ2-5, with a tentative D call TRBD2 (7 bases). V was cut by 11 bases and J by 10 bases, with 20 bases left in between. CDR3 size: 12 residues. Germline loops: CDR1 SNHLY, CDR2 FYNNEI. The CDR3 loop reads CALGEGGPNQYF. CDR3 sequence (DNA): TGTGCCTTGGGCGAGGGGGGGCCTAACCAGTACTTC. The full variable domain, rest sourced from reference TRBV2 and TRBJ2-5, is EPEVTQTPSHQVTQMGQEVILRCVPISNHLYFYWYRQILGQKVEFLVSFYNNEISEKSEIFDDQFSVERPDGSNFTLKIRSTKLEDSAMYFCALGEGGPNQYFGPGTRLLVL.

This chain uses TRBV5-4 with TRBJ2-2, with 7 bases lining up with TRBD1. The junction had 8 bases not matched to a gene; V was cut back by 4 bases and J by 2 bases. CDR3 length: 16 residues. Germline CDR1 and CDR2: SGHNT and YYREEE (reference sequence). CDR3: CASSGGRGSNTGELFF. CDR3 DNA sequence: TGTGCCAGCAGCGGAGGCAGGGGGTCCAACACCGGGGAGCTGTTTTTT. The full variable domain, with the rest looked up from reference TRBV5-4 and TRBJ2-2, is ETGVTQSPTHLIKTRGQQVTLRCSSQSGHNTVSWYQQALGQGPQFIFQYYREEENGRGNFPPRFSGLQFPNYSSELNVNALELDDSALYLCASSGGRGSNTGELFFGEGSRLTVL.

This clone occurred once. The CDR3 reads CASSLAQGQGTSPLHF. The CDR3 coding sequence is TGCGCCAGCAGCTTGGCCCAGGGACAGGGAACTTCACCCCTCCACTTT. The chain combines TRBV5-1 with TRBJ1-6; TRBD1 aligns across 9 bases. Trimming at V came to 0 bases and at J to 9 bases, leaving 7 bases not matched to a gene. Looked up from germline, CDR1 is SGHRS and CDR2 is YFSETQ. The CDR3 loop spans 16 amino acids.

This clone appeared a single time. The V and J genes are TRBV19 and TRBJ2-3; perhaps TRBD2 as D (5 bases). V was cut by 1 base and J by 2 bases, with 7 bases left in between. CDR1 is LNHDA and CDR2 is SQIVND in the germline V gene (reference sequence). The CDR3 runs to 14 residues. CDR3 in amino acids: CASSIGTSTDTQYF. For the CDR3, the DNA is TGTGCCAGTAGTATAGGGACTTCCACAGATACGCAGTATTTT. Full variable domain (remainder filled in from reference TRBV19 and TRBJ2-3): DGGITQSPKYLFRKEGQNVTLSCEQNLNHDAMYWYRQDPGQGLRLIYYSQIVNDFQKGDIAEGYSVSREKKESFPLTVTSAQKNPTAFYLCASSIGTSTDTQYFGPGTRLTVL.

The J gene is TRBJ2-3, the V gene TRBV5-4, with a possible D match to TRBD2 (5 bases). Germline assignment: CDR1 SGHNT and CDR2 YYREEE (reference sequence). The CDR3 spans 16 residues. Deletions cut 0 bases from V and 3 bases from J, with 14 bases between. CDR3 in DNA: TGTGCCAGCAGCTTGGCGGGCAGACGAGGGACAGATACGCAGTATTTT. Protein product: CASSLAGRRGTDTQYF.

In DNA form, the CDR3 reads TGTGCCAGCAGTGTTTCCTCCGGGGGGCAAACTGAAGCTTTCTTT. Encoded protein: CASSVSSGGQTEAFF. The chain couples TRBV6-4 to TRBJ1-1; tentatively, D is TRBD1 (6 bases). Trimming took 4 bases from V and 5 from J, leaving 17 bases between them. Germline CDR1 reads MRHNA; CDR2 reads SNTAGT. The CDR3 sequence is 15 residues long.

In DNA, the CDR3 is TGTGCCAGCAGTCCCCCGGGGAATGAAAAACTGTTTTTT. Amino acid sequence: CASSPPGNEKLFF. The rearrangement links TRBV5-4 to TRBJ1-4; no definite D call. V lost 5 bases to trimming and J lost 5 bases, with 10 bases between them. Germline-derived CDR1 and CDR2 are SGHNT and YYREEE (reference sequence). This CDR3 comprises 13 residues.

CDR3 sequence: CASSYPSGQRNSPLHF. The CDR3 DNA sequence: TGTGCCAGCAGTTACCCTTCGGGACAGCGTAATTCACCCCTCCACTTT. The chain combines TRBV6-6 with TRBJ1-6; the match to TRBD1 covers 7 bases. The CDR3 extends over 16 amino acids. J was trimmed by 6 bases and V by 2 bases; bases with no gene match: 7. Germline V gene lookup returns CDR1 MNHNY and CDR2 SVGAGI (reference sequence).

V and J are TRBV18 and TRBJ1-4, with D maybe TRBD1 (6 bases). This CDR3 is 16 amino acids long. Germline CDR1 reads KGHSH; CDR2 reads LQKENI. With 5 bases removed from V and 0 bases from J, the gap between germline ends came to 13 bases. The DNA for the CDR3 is TGTGCCAGCTCAATTCTCACAGGGTCAACTAATGAAAAACTGTTTTTT. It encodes CASSILTGSTNEKLFF.

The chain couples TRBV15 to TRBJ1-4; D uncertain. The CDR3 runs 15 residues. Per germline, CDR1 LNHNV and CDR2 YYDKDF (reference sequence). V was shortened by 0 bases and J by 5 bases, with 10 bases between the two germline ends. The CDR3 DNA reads TGTGCCACCAGCAGAGATTTGAACAAAAATGAAAAACTGTTTTTT. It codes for CATSRDLNKNEKLFF.

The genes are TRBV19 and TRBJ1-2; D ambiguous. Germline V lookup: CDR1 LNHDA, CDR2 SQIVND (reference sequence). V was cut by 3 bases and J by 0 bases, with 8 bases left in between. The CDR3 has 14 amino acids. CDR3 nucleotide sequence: TGTGCCAGTAGTATGGGCGGCACTAACTATGGCTACACCTTC. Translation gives CASSMGGTNYGYTF. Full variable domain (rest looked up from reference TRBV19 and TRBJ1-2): DGGITQSPKYLFRKEGQNVTLSCEQNLNHDAMYWYRQDPGQGLRLIYYSQIVNDFQKGDIAEGYSVSREKKESFPLTVTSAQKNPTAFYLCASSMGGTNYGYTFGSGTRLTVV.

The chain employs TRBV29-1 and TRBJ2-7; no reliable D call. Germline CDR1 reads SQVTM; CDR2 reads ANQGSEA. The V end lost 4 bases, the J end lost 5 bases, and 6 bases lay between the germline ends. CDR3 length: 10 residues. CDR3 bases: TGCAGCGTTGGGTCAAACGAGCAGTACTTC. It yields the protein CSVGSNEQYF.

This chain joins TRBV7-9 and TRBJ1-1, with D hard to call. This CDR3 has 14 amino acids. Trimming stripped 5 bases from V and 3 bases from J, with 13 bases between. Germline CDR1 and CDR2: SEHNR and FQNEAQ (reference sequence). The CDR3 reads CASSPEAGHTEAFF. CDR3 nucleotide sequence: TGTGCCAGCAGCCCTGAGGCGGGTCACACTGAAGCTTTCTTT.

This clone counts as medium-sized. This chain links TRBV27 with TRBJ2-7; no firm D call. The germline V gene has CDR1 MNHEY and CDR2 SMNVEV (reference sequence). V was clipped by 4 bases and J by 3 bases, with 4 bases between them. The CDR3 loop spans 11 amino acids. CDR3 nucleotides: TGTGCCAGCAGTTACAACTACGAGCAGTACTTC. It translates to CASSYNYEQYF.

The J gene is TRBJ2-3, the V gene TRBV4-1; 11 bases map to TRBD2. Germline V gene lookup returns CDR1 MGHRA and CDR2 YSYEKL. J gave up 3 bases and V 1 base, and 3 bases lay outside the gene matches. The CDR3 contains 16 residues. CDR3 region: CASSQGRLAGTDTQYF. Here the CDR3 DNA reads TGCGCCAGCAGCCAAGGTCGACTAGCGGGGACAGATACGCAGTATTTT.

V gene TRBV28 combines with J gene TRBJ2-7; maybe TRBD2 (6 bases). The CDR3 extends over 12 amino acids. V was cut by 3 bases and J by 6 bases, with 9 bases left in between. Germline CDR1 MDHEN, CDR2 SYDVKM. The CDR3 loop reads CASSLRGVEQYF. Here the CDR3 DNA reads TGTGCCAGCAGTTTGCGGGGAGTCGAGCAGTACTTC. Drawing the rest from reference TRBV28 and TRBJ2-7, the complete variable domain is DVKVTQSSRYLVKRTGEKVFLECVQDMDHENMFWYRQDPGLGLRLIYFSYDVKMKEKGDIPEGYSVSREKKERFSLILESASTNQTSMYLCASSLRGVEQYFGPGTRLTVT.

CDR3 nucleotides: TGTGCCACCAGTCGGACAGGGTCATCCTACGAGCAGTACTTC. This gives the protein CATSRTGSSYEQYF. This chain connects TRBV24-1 to TRBJ2-7; 8 nucleotides align to TRBD1. Unmatched junction bases numbered 4, after V lost 6 bases and J lost 1 base. The germline gives CDR1 KGHDR, CDR2 SFDVKD. The CDR3 length is 14 residues.

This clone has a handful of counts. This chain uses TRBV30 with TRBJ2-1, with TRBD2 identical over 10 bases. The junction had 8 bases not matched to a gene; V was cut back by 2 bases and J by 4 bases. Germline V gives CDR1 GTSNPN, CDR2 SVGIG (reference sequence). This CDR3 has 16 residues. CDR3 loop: CAWSRLLAGAYNEQFF. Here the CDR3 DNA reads TGTGCCTGGAGTCGATTGCTAGCGGGGGCATACAATGAGCAGTTCTTC.

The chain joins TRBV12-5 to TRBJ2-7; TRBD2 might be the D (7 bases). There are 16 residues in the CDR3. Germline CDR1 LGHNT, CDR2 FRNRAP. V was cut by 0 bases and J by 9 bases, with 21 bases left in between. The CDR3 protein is CASGLVSDRGGFLQYF. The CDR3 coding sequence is TGTGCTAGTGGTTTGGTGTCAGATAGGGGGGGGTTCTTGCAGTACTTC.